The present T cell receptor (beta chain) was sequenced within a study of technical replicates of blood from several donors. Sequencing used immunoSEQ multiplex PCR; TCRdb keeps in-frame clones, though not all of them. The sample includes around 80,000 clones, roughly 94% of them seen just once. Looked up from germline, CDR1 is MNHEY and CDR2 is SMNVEV (reference sequence). V lost 5 bases and J lost 2; bases outside the gene matches: 6. The CDR3 totals 16 residues. Sequenced: T cells isolated from PBMCs. The TCR originated in a human donor in good health. The gene calls are TRBV27 and TRBJ2-1; 10 bases are a match to TRBD2. The CDR3 bases are TGTGCCAGCAGTACTCCGGGACTAGCGACCTACAATGAGCAGTTCTTC. Amino acids: CASSTPGLATYNEQFF.